The TCR beta chain described here comes from a study of T cell responses to AZD1222 COVID-19 vaccine (TCRdb year 2021). Study-level background: A total of 233 trial participants underwent TCR sequencing, of whom some 200 had received two doses of AZD1222 and 26 had received two doses of the MenACWY control vaccine. Trial participants were enrolled by age into 18-55, 56-69 and 70-plus year subgroups, with roughly 160, 29 and 62 TCR-sequenced participants respectively. Study-wide conclusions, independent of this receptor: After two AZD1222 doses, both the breadth and the depth of spike-specific TCRs were significantly higher than at day 0 and than in MenACWY recipients. Only five to seven AZD1222 recipients were SARS-CoV-2 seropositive at baseline, limiting conclusions about previously exposed vaccinees. Most participants were white British and females outnumbered males, and the authors suggested that clonal diversity may have been underestimated. The 56-69-year group was small, and its depth increase did not reach significance, likely because of low power. Vaccine-associated CD4 TCRs spanned the whole spike protein, with dominant responses in regions 160-218 and 743-854. Because no day 14 peak-response samples were available, the repertoires could be characterized only after the peak T cell response. Epitopes outside the regions mutated in the B.1.351 and B.1.1.7 variants were reportedly recognized by nearly half of the unique spike-specific TCRs.

Explained via the paper, the time point label denotes: about 28 days (+/-7) after the second vaccine dose. AZD1222 recipients whose second dose came at about 4 weeks and those whose second dose came at about 12 weeks were combined into one group, since spike-specific TCR depth and breadth did not differ between the two schedules. Vaccinee samples came from UK trials COV001 and COV002, including a single-blind randomized controlled phase 2/3 trial of AZD1222 (ChAdOx1 nCoV-19) in healthy adults. Trial participant PBMC samples were collected at day 0 and day 28 after the second dose for TCRbeta chain sequencing. Turning to this clone: Its antigen remains unidentified. No much larger clone is present one base from it, and per-base qualities are unavailable.

The CDR3 runs 13 amino acids, cysteine and phenylalanine included. Here the CDR3 DNA is all that survives: 39 bases in frame from base 1. V gives up 6 bases and J gives up 5 bases, and the segment between their germline ends measures 13 bases. The CDR3 regions of human TCRbeta chains were subjected to immunosequencing. The study's processing was this. Repertoire TCRs were matched against a reference library of SARS-CoV-2-specific TCRs generated with the MIRA antigen-specificity platform. Breadth was defined as the fraction of unique TCRs that were SARS-CoV-2-associated. Depth was defined as the fraction of total T cells that were SARS-CoV-2-associated. Using the MIRA data, every spike-specific TCR was mapped to the spike region that the TCR reacted to and assigned to either a CD4 or a CD8 class. Log10-transformed breadth and depth values were compared by one-way ANOVA with Sidak's multiple comparisons tests. In TCRdb, the immuneACCESS table is reduced to in-frame sequences with V and J assigned. These tables do not hold every clone; where another copy was compared, an unresolved V gene accounts for under half, and the others remain unexplained. D and trimming come from the DNA, and the V and J calls and clone size come from that table. This sample has some 180,000 clones in its table, and 80% to 95% of those were observed once. Of the sample, approximately 1.7% falls within the top ten clones.

Recombination joined TRBV12-3 or TRBV12-4 with TRBJ2-5, with the D gene uncertain. The receptor was isolated from an adult who received the AZD1222 COVID-19 vaccine. This specimen consisted of peripheral blood, obtained 28 days after the second AZD1222 dose. At the DNA level, the sequence is TGTGCCAGCAGGAATACTGATTTTGAGACCCAGTACTTC. Translation gives CASRNTDFETQYF.